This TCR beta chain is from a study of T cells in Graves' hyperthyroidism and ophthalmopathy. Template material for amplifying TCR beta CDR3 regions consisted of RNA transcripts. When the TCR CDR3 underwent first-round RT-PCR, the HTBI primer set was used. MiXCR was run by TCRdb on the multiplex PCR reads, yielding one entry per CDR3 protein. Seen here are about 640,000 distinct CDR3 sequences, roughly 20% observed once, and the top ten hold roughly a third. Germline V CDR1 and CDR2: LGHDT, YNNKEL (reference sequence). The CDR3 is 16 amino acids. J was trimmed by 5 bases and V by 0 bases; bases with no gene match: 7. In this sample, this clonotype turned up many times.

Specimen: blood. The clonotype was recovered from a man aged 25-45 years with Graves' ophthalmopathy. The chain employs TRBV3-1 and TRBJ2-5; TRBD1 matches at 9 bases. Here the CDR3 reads CASSQDWDRARETQYF. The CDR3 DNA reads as TGTGCCAGCAGCCAAGATTGGGACAGGGCAAGGGAGACCCAGTACTTC.